Listed below are T cell receptor beta chains from one sample, sequenced in a study of shared clonotypes between healthy human individuals. Assay: immunoSEQ multiplex PCR; the TCRdb copy retains only in-frame clones and omits some. The sample lists some 500,000 clones, around 79% seen once, with approximately 12% in the top ten. Sequencing input: PBMCs. These receptors all come from a woman in her thirties or forties in good health. Some clones in this sample may be carry-over from other donors' samples. The CDR3 runs from the conserved cysteine through the conserved F or W. Fields, in order: V gene, clone size, D gene, J gene, CDR3 DNA, CDR3 protein. A D gene is named only where the DNA matches it firmly. Clone size is given for some rows only: seen once, a few or many times, or a class if the clone is expanded.

TRBV30	-	TRBD1	TRBJ1-2	TGTGCCCTTGGGACAGGGGGCGATAATGGCTACACCTTC	CALGTGGDNGYTF
TRBV11-3	-	-	TRBJ2-2	TGTGCCAGCAGCCCCGCGGCCGGGGAGCTGTTTTTT	CASSPAAGELFF
TRBV10-3	-	-	TRBJ2-7	TGTGCCATCGGGGACCTCTACGAGCAGTACTTC	CAIGDLYEQYF
TRBV28	-	-	TRBJ1-2	TGTGCCAGCAGTCGGGACGGAAATAACTATGGCTACACCTTC	CASSRDGNNYGYTF
TRBV2	-	TRBD1	TRBJ2-7	TGTGCCAGCAGTCCCGACAGGGGGAACGAGCAGTACTTC	CASSPDRGNEQYF
TRBV4-3	-	-	TRBJ1-4	TGCGCCAGCAGCCAACTAGGCGATGAAAAACTGTTTTTT	CASSQLGDEKLFF
TRBV18	once	-	TRBJ2-5	TGTGCCAGCTCACTATCCTTCCAAGAGACCCAGTACTTC	CASSLSFQETQYF
TRBV19	-	-	TRBJ2-1	TGTGCCAGTAGTAGTGGAGTCGGACCCCACAATGAGCAGTTCTTC	CASSSGVGPHNEQFF
TRBV5-4	few	TRBD1	TRBJ2-7	TGTGCCAGCAGCAGCGGGACAGGGGGCTTTTACGAGCAGTACTTC	CASSSGTGGFYEQYF
TRBV6-6	-	-	TRBJ2-7	TGTGCCAGCAGTTACTCTGCAGGGTATGGGGAGCAGTACTTC	CASSYSAGYGEQYF
TRBV6-5	-	TRBD2	TRBJ2-3	TGTGCCAGCAGTGGTATAGCGGGAGGCGGAGGTACGCAGTATTTT	CASSGIAGGGGTQYF
TRBV5-5	-	TRBD1	TRBJ1-5	TGTGCCAGCAGCTTGACAGGGGGGGATCAGCCCCAGCATTTT	CASSLTGGDQPQHF
TRBV27	many	-	TRBJ2-7	TGTGCCAGCATCGTGGGAGTTTACGAGCAGTACTTC	CASIVGVYEQYF
TRBV7-9	few	-	TRBJ1-1	TGTGCCAGCAGCTTGGGGGGCCCTGAAGCTTTCTTT	CASSLGGPEAFF
TRBV10-2	-	-	TRBJ2-1	TGCGCCAGCAGTCGCACACGGGGTGAGGATGAGCAGTTCTTC	CASSRTRGEDEQFF
TRBV11-2	-	-	TRBJ1-1	TGTGCCAGCAGCTTAGGTGGAGGGTCTGTAGTCACTGAAGCTTTCTTT	CASSLGGGSVVTEAFF
TRBV19	-	-	TRBJ2-3	TGTGCCAGTAGTACTTCCGGGACTCAGAATACGCAGTATTTT	CASSTSGTQNTQYF
TRBV5-1	-	-	TRBJ2-7	TGCGCCAGCAGCCGGGAACCCTACGAGCAGTACTTC	CASSREPYEQYF
TRBV6-5	-	-	TRBJ1-6	TGTGCCAGCAGACCCAACAGGGTGGGATCACCCCTCCACTTT	CASRPNRVGSPLHF
TRBV6-1	few	-	TRBJ2-7	TGTGCCAGCAGTGAACTCGCAGGGGATCGTTACGAGCAGTACTTC	CASSELAGDRYEQYF
TRBV25-1	-	-	TRBJ2-4	TGTGCCAGCAGTGCCCCCGGGACACCTAAAAACATTCAGTACTTC	CASSAPGTPKNIQYF
TRBV28	-	TRBD1	TRBJ2-7	TGTGCCAGCAGCACCCCCGGAACAGGGGGCTACGAGCAGTACTTC	CASSTPGTGGYEQYF
TRBV5-4	-	TRBD2	TRBJ2-3	TGTGCCAGCAGCTTGAGGTCCAGCGGGAGTGGGACAGATACGCAGTATTTT	CASSLRSSGSGTDTQYF
TRBV28	-	-	TRBJ2-3	TGTGCCAGCACCCGAAGGGGGGTCACGCAGTATTTT	CASTRRGVTQYF
TRBV19	-	TRBD2	TRBJ2-7	TGTGCCTCCTCCAGGGGTGCGGGAGGGCCACGGGAGCAGTACTTC	CASSRGAGGPREQYF
TRBV19	-	-	TRBJ1-5	TGTGCCACGAGCCGGGACCCGAATCAGCCCCAGCATTTT	CATSRDPNQPQHF